These 5 T cell receptor beta chains were sequenced from one sample in a study of breast tumors, draining lymph nodes, adjacent tissues. Axillary draining lymph nodes of breast cancer patients supplied the node samples. Each CDR3 protein is one row after TCRdb ran MiXCR on the multiplex PCR reads. The sample holds approximately 280,000 distinct CDR3 sequences; 30% to 35% are singletons and the top ten take 0.85% to 1.3%. Sequencing was carried out using axillary lymph node tissue. The receptors stem from a female donor with breast cancer. Some clones in this sample may be carry-over from other donors' samples.

This clonotype was seen a handful of times. J is TRBJ2-2 and V is TRBV27; D unclear. V was shortened by 5 bases and J by 3 bases, with 16 bases between the two germline ends. CDR3 size: 16 residues. In germline, CDR1 is MNHEY, CDR2 SMNVEV (reference sequence). This CDR3 is CASSASLGGYTGELFF. For the CDR3, the DNA is TGTGCCAGCAGTGCCAGTCTGGGCGGCTACACCGGGGAGCTGTTTTTT.

This clonotype was seen ten or more times. The genes are TRBV2 and TRBJ2-1, with 7 nucleotides matching TRBD1. This CDR3 spans 14 amino acids. The germline V gene encodes CDR1 SNHLY and CDR2 FYNNEI. V shed 0 bases and J 8 bases; nucleotides not matched to a gene: 4. DNA for the CDR3: TGTGCCAGCAGTGAAGCGCAGGGGGTTGATGAGCAGTTCTTC. This sequence encodes CASSEAQGVDEQFF.

The V and J genes are TRBV9 and TRBJ2-7; TRBD2 might be the D (5 bases). The germline gives CDR1 SGDLS, CDR2 YYNGEE. V lost 4 bases and J 1 base, leaving 15 bases between the germline ends. The CDR3 runs 15 residues. The chain's CDR3 is CASSPSWERSYEQYF. CDR3 coding DNA: TGTGCCAGCAGCCCATCTTGGGAGCGTTCCTACGAGCAGTACTTC.

As to this clonotype: Just one base apart from a much larger clone, this may be a read error. The chain has TRBV9 and TRBJ2-3, with 13 bases aligning to TRBD2. Germline V gene sequence: CDR1 SGDLS, CDR2 YYNGEE. V was pared by 2 bases and J by 4 bases, with 4 bases of the junction left unmatched. The CDR3 contains 16 residues. The CDR3, as DNA: TGTGCCAGCAGCGTCACTAGCGGGAGGGCTGCAGATACGCAGTATTTT. This codes for CASSVTSGRAADTQYF.

The genes are TRBV3-1 and TRBJ2-7; TRBD1 is a possible D gene (5 bases). Germline V CDR1 and CDR2: LGHDT, YNNKEL (reference sequence). V lost 0 bases, J lost 5 bases, and 11 bases lay in between. The CDR3 length is 14 residues. The CDR3 loop reads CASSQEGPGNEQYF. The CDR3 DNA follows: TGTGCCAGCAGCCAAGAGGGTCCAGGGAACGAGCAGTACTTC.